Here is one TCR beta chain with its context. This specimen comes from a study of blood T cell repertoires in COVID-19. The study drew participants aged about 18 to 89 years from approximately 25 US areas. Allocation to cohorts depended on clinical history reported by the participants. Donors in Cohort 3 who had recovered were those with two negative PCRs, healthcare professional clearance, or resolution of their symptoms. Original methodology: Amplifying reference gene primers gave estimates of nucleated cell counts. Here immunoSEQ multiplex PCR was the method, and the copy in TCRdb shows in-frame clones only, minus some. V and J calls and clone size are copied from that table; D and trimming were computed from the DNA. This sample carries roughly 230,000 clones, about four fifths of them seen once, and the ten largest clones take roughly 3.1%. This sequence originates from a man in his fifties or sixties who had recovered from COVID-19. The sequenced sample was PBMCs or T cells enriched from blood (not recorded which).

CDR3 in amino acids: CASSLSPGGLGGELFF. The CDR3 region has the DNA TGTGCCAGCAGCTTAAGTCCAGGGGGACTTGGAGGGGAGCTGTTTTTT. The chain carries TRBV11-3 and TRBJ2-2; TRBD1 is a possible D gene (7 bases). V was clipped by 2 bases and J by 8 bases, with 18 bases between them. CDR1 SGHNT and CDR2 YENEEA come from the germline V gene. The CDR3 runs to 16 residues.